These T cell receptor beta chains were read from a single sample in a study of blood T cell repertoires in COVID-19. Sequencing used immunoSEQ multiplex PCR; TCRdb keeps in-frame clones, though not all of them. In the table there are 250,000 to 350,000 clones, around 81% of which are singletons. Sequences were obtained from peripheral blood. Receptors originate from a person in their 70s with COVID-19, enrolled during active disease. The conserved cysteine and the conserved F or W are not part of the CDR3 here. Each record gives: D gene, J gene, clone size, V gene, CDR3 protein. A D gene is named only where the DNA matches it firmly. Part of the rows lack a size; the others show once, few, many or a class for expanded clones.

>TRBD1|TRBJ1-5|.|TRBV29-1
SVGTDQNQPQH
>.|TRBJ1-1|.|TRBV28
ASSLTTPAGANTEAF
>.|TRBJ2-3|.|TRBV7-9
ASRLGGRTDTQY
>TRBD2|TRBJ2-1|.|TRBV6-2/TRBV6-3
ASRQRTSGSRDEQF
>.|TRBJ2-1|.|TRBV28
ASSFLSTSLREQF
>.|TRBJ2-7|once|TRBV28
ASSGGAASSYEQY
>.|TRBJ2-3|.|TRBV6-5
ASIPLRASWDTQY
>.|TRBJ1-5|.|TRBV2
ASSVAYSNQPQH
>TRBD1|TRBJ1-5|.|TRBV15
ATSSDGQADQPQH
>TRBD1|TRBJ1-5|.|TRBV6-5
ASSYMDRAFYQPQH
>.|TRBJ2-7|.|TRBV19
ASSMKAVGGVAAYEQY
>.|TRBJ2-3|.|TRBV6-5
ATPRRRGPTDTQY
>TRBD1|TRBJ1-5|.|TRBV7-9
ASSLVGQGQPQH
>.|TRBJ2-1|.|TRBV5-8
ASSLLPGNEQF
>TRBD1|TRBJ2-2|.|TRBV7-9
ASSTYFGQGFTGELF
>.|TRBJ2-2|.|TRBV7-2
ASSLRGKPTGELF
>.|TRBJ2-2|few|TRBV21-1
ASSKYPPWASGRAMWTGELF
>.|TRBJ2-5|few|TRBV7-3
ASSLQGQETQY
>TRBD2|TRBJ2-7|.|TRBV5-1
ASSMWSGSVYEQY
>.|TRBJ2-3|.|TRBV5-1
ASSLAAGSMDTQY
>.|TRBJ2-1|.|TRBV5-4
ASSPQLSNEQF
>.|TRBJ1-6|once|TRBV19
ASSIDASNSPLH
>.|TRBJ1-5|.|TRBV30
AWSVQDYQPQH